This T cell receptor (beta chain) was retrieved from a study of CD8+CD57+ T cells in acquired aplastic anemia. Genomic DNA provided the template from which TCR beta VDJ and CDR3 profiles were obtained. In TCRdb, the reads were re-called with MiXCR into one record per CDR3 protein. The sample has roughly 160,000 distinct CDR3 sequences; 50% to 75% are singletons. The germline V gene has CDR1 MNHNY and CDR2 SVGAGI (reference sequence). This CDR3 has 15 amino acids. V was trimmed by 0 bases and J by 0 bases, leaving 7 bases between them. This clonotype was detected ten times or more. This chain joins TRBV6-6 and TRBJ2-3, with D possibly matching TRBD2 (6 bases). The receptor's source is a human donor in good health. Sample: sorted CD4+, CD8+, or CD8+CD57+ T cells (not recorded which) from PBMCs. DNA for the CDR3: TGTGCCAGCAGTTACTCGGGAGGAAGCACAGATACGCAGTATTTT. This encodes CASSYSGGSTDTQYF.